This T cell receptor (beta chain) was observed in a study of human T cells and chemical hapten exposure. TCRdb used MiXCR to reprocess the RACE reads, holding one entry per CDR3 protein. The profile shows under 45,000 distinct CDR3 sequences, around 10% of them singletons. Time point reported: pre-sensitization, week 0. Regarding treatment: therapeutic diphenylcyclopropenone sensitization with weekly scalp DPC. Whole blood that had not been fractionated was the source of extracted total RNA. Sample donors consisted of patients with alopecia, aged 18 to 70 years, who were suitable for DPC. As regards this clonotype: Its antigen is not identified.

The germline V gene has CDR1 LGHDT and CDR2 YNNKEL (reference sequence). The CDR3 extends over 14 amino acids. V gave up 1 base and J gave up 4 bases, with 11 bases separating them. Study-wide results and caveats: Patch test score was positively correlated with the counts of TCRs that had expanded at PT1.

This receptor was identified in a man in his fifties or sixties with alopecia areata. Some clones in this sample may be carry-over from other donors' samples. V gene TRBV3-1 combines with J gene TRBJ2-7; D tentatively fits TRBD1 or TRBD2 (6 bases each). The sample was whole blood, taken in connection with sensitization to the hapten diphenylcyclopropenone (DPC). CDR3 amino acids: CASSQGGGGYEQYF. The CDR3 DNA reads TGTGCCAGCAGCCAAGGAGGGGGAGGATACGAGCAGTACTTC.